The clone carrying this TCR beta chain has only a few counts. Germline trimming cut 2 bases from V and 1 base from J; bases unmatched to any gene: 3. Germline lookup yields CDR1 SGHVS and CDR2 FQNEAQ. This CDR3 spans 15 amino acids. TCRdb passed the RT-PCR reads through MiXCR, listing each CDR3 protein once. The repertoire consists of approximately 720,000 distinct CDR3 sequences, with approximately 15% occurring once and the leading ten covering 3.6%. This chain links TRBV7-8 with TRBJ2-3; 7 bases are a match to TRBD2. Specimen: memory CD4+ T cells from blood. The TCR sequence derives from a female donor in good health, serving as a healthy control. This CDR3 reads CASSLRGVGTDTQYF. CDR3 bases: TGTGCCAGCAGCTTACGGGGGGTTGGCACAGATACGCAGTATTTT.